The rows below give T cell receptor beta chains drawn from one sample of a study of T-cell memory formation after mild COVID-19. TCRdb used MiXCR to reprocess the 5' RACE reads, holding one entry per CDR3 protein. The data show about 440,000 distinct CDR3 sequences, 20% seen once. The source material was PBMCs or a T cell subset sorted from them (not recorded which). These TCRs come from an adult woman who had mild COVID-19 (a few samples of this study predate the infection). Cell type and time point are not known. The CDR3 runs from the conserved cysteine through the conserved F or W. D genes are given only for firm matches. Clone sizes are given selectively: once, few, many, or a class where the clone is expanded.

d_call	v_call	clone_size	j_call	cdr3_nt	cdr3_aa
NA	TRBV29-1	NA	TRBJ1-1	TGCAGCGTTGGGGTCCGAGAAGCTTTCTTT	CSVGVREAFF
TRBD1	TRBV27	few	TRBJ1-2	TGTGCCAGCAGTCGAGGAGCGACAGGGAACTATGGCTACACCTTC	CASSRGATGNYGYTF
NA	TRBV14	few	TRBJ2-1	TGTGCCAGCAGCCAAGTTGCCAGGCTAAGACCCTACAATGAGCAGTTCTTC	CASSQVARLRPYNEQFF
NA	TRBV24-1	NA	TRBJ2-3	TGTGCCACCAGTGATGTTGCCAGGGGTCAGGCGACAGATACGCAGTATTTT	CATSDVARGQATDTQYF
NA	TRBV10-3	few	TRBJ2-2	TGTGCCACCCGAGAGGGATTCACCGGGGAGCTGTTTTTT	CATREGFTGELFF
NA	TRBV12-3/TRBV12-4	few	TRBJ1-5	TGTGCCAGCAGTACACAGGGTACTTCCCAGCCCCAGCATTTT	CASSTQGTSQPQHF
NA	TRBV2	few	TRBJ2-3	TGTGCCACACTCCGGGACGAACCCACAGATACGCAGTATTTT	CATLRDEPTDTQYF
TRBD2	TRBV12-3/TRBV12-4	few	TRBJ2-1	TGTGCCAGCAGTTTAGGTCCTAGCGGGAGGGGATCCTACAATGAGCAGTTCTTC	CASSLGPSGRGSYNEQFF
NA	TRBV5-1	few	TRBJ1-3	TGCGCCAGCAGCTCGAAAGGGGCCCGCTCTGGAAACACCATATATTTT	CASSSKGARSGNTIYF
NA	TRBV10-2	NA	TRBJ1-1	TGCGCCAGCAGTGAGTTCACAGGGATAGCTTTCTTT	CASSEFTGIAFF
NA	TRBV15	NA	TRBJ2-5	TGTGCCACCAGCAGAGATATCGGGTCGAAGACCCAGTACTTC	CATSRDIGSKTQYF
TRBD1	TRBV20-1	NA	TRBJ2-7	TGCAGTGCTAGAAGGGGACAGCATCACTCCTACGAGCAGTACTTC	CSARRGQHHSYEQYF
TRBD2	TRBV5-1	NA	TRBJ2-3	TGCGCCAGCAGCCGGGATGGAGCGGGAATGGATACGCAGTATTTT	CASSRDGAGMDTQYF
TRBD1	TRBV20-1	NA	TRBJ1-5	TGCAGTGCTAGTTGGACAGGACCATATCAGCCCCAGCATTTT	CSASWTGPYQPQHF
NA	TRBV12-5	few	TRBJ2-1	TGTGCTAGTGTGGAGAACGTGATTCTCCCCTCTGAGCAGTTCTTC	CASVENVILPSEQFF
TRBD1	TRBV24-1	NA	TRBJ2-3	TGTGCCACCAGTGATCCCGGGACAGGGGGACCAGATACGCAGTATTTT	CATSDPGTGGPDTQYF
NA	TRBV7-3	few	TRBJ2-3	TGTGCCAGCAGCTTAACCTTCGGGGGCCCTGGCACAGATACGCAGTATTTT	CASSLTFGGPGTDTQYF
NA	TRBV6-6	once	TRBJ1-6	TGTGCCAGCTTGGGGGGCTATTCACCCCTCCACTTT	CASLGGYSPLHF
NA	TRBV6-5	many	TRBJ2-1	TGTGCCACCTACCGCAACTCCTACAATGAGCAGTTCTTC	CATYRNSYNEQFF
NA	TRBV12-3/TRBV12-4	NA	TRBJ2-3	TGTGCCAGCAGTTTGGCGGGACGAGTCACAGATACGCAGTATTTT	CASSLAGRVTDTQYF
NA	TRBV28	few	TRBJ2-7	TGTGCCAGCAGTTATCGTGGACAGCTCTCCTACGAGCAGTACTTC	CASSYRGQLSYEQYF
TRBD1	TRBV12-3/TRBV12-4	few	TRBJ1-1	TGTGCCAGCAGGAGGGACAGGGTTGGTGAAGCTTTCTTT	CASRRDRVGEAFF
NA	TRBV3-1	few	TRBJ2-5	TGTGCCAGCAGCCAAGATGGCGACACGTACCAAGAGACCCAGTACTTC	CASSQDGDTYQETQYF
NA	TRBV4-1	NA	TRBJ1-5	TGCGCCAGCAGCCAAGCATTGGTCCCGGGCAATCAGCCCCAGCATTTT	CASSQALVPGNQPQHF
NA	TRBV6-5	NA	TRBJ1-2	TGTGCCAGCAGAAGGGGGGTAACTAACTATGGCTACACCTTC	CASRRGVTNYGYTF
NA	TRBV9	few	TRBJ1-3	TGTGCCTCGGGGCGGGGGATCTCTGGAAACACCATATATTTT	CASGRGISGNTIYF
NA	TRBV7-3	NA	TRBJ2-3	TGTGCCAGCAGAATGGCCGGGGGCACAGATACGCAGTATTTT	CASRMAGGTDTQYF
NA	TRBV20-1	NA	TRBJ2-3	TGCAGTGCTAGAGGTGTAGGGGTGCGCACAGATACGCAGTATTTT	CSARGVGVRTDTQYF
NA	TRBV7-9	few	TRBJ2-3	TGTGCCAGCAGCCTAGACGCTGCTAGCACAGATACGCAGTATTTT	CASSLDAASTDTQYF
NA	TRBV24-1	NA	TRBJ2-2	TGTGCCACCAGTGAGATGACAGCCACGAACACCGGGGAGCTGTTTTTT	CATSEMTATNTGELFF
NA	TRBV5-6	NA	TRBJ1-2	TGTGCCAGCAGCTTGGTCGGGGCCGGGGGCTACACCTTC	CASSLVGAGGYTF
NA	TRBV3-1	few	TRBJ1-1	TGTGCCAGCAGCCAAGATAGAAGGGTCGGAGCTTTCTTT	CASSQDRRVGAFF
TRBD2	TRBV7-8	NA	TRBJ2-7	TGTGCCAGCAGTAATCTAGCGGGAGGTTACGAGCAGTACTTC	CASSNLAGGYEQYF
NA	TRBV21-1	few	TRBJ2-3	TGTGCCAGCAGCAGGGGCGGGGGGACCTCCACAGATACGCAGTATTTT	CASSRGGGTSTDTQYF
NA	TRBV11-3	NA	TRBJ2-5	TGTGCCAGCAGCTTAGTGGCCGGGACCGGCGCAGAGACCCAGTACTTC	CASSLVAGTGAETQYF
NA	TRBV30	NA	TRBJ1-1	TGTGCCTGGAGTCTGGGAGGCGAAGCTTTCTTT	CAWSLGGEAFF
NA	TRBV7-9	few	TRBJ2-6	TGTGCCAGCAGCTCCTCTCTGGGAGTTAGTAAGGGTAACGTCCTGACTTTC	CASSSSLGVSKGNVLTF
NA	TRBV30	NA	TRBJ2-4	TGTGCCTGGACAGGGGTTGGAAACATTCAGTACTTC	CAWTGVGNIQYF
TRBD2	TRBV5-1	NA	TRBJ2-1	TGCGCCAGCAGCCCACCTCCCGGGACTAGCGGGACTGAGCAGTTCTTC	CASSPPPGTSGTEQFF
NA	TRBV7-2	few	TRBJ2-1	TGTGCCAGCAGCTTAAGGGGGGACAACTCCTACAATGAGCAGTTCTTC	CASSLRGDNSYNEQFF
TRBD1	TRBV5-6	many	TRBJ1-4	TGTGCCAGCAGCTTTCGGGACAGGCTTAATGAAAAACTGTTTTTT	CASSFRDRLNEKLFF
NA	TRBV27	few	TRBJ2-1	TGTGCCAGCAGTTTCCTCAGGGTCCCGAGCTCCTACAATGAGCAGTTCTTC	CASSFLRVPSSYNEQFF
TRBD1	TRBV5-5	few	TRBJ2-5	TGTGCCAGCAGCCGCGCCGGACAGGGAAAAGGGGAGACCCAGTACTTC	CASSRAGQGKGETQYF
NA	TRBV5-1	NA	TRBJ1-1	TGCGCCAGCAGCTTGACCGCAGGGTCGCCGGGGGAAGCTTTCTTT	CASSLTAGSPGEAFF
NA	TRBV15	NA	TRBJ1-5	TGTGCCACCAGCAGAGGGGAGGGGGACAATAATCAGCCCCAGCATTTT	CATSRGEGDNNQPQHF
TRBD2	TRBV12-3/TRBV12-4	few	TRBJ2-1	TGTGCCAGCAGCCAAAGCCGAGGGCGACTAGCGGGAGGGCTGCGTTCTTACAATGAGCAGTTCTTC	CASSQSRGRLAGGLRSYNEQFF
NA	TRBV19	NA	TRBJ2-5	TGTGCCAGTAGTATAGCTACCTCTTCCCTACAAGAGACCCAGTACTTC	CASSIATSSLQETQYF
NA	TRBV18	NA	TRBJ2-7	TGTGCCAGCTCACCCACTAGGGAGTACGAGCAGTACTTC	CASSPTREYEQYF
NA	TRBV12-3/TRBV12-4	NA	TRBJ2-3	TGTGCCAGCAGCCTTTCTGGAGGGATACCAGATACGCAGTATTTT	CASSLSGGIPDTQYF
NA	TRBV5-1	NA	TRBJ1-5	TGCGCCAGCAGCTTGACCCCGTTTCAGCCCCAGCATTTT	CASSLTPFQPQHF
TRBD2	TRBV7-6	NA	TRBJ2-3	TGTGCCAGCAGCTTAACTGTCATGCGGGGGGGCCCAGATACGCAGTATTTT	CASSLTVMRGGPDTQYF
NA	TRBV7-9	many	TRBJ1-5	TGTGCCAGCAGTTTACAAACGAGCAATCAGCCCCAGCATTTT	CASSLQTSNQPQHF
TRBD1	TRBV6-2/TRBV6-3	NA	TRBJ1-4	TGTGCCAGCAGTGCCCGTAGGACAGGGGTAGAAAAACTGTTTTTT	CASSARRTGVEKLFF